The clone carrying this TCR beta chain was observed once. TCRdb's copy holds only in-frame clones and misses some; the assay was immunoSEQ multiplex PCR. Seen here are about 410,000 clones, 75% to 90% observed once, and the top ten hold 3.5%. This specimen comes from a study of Ad26.COV2.S vaccination and SARS-CoV-2 variants. Treatment in this sample: over 15 received Ad26.COV2.S at low or high dose, single or two shots; roughly 5 received placebo; per-sample allocation not given. It was on day 63 after the first vaccine or placebo injection that samples were taken. This sequence was found in a person between 18 and 60 years old who received the Ad26.COV2.S COVID-19 vaccine or a placebo. The sequencing used peripheral blood, collected in a trial of Ad26.COV2.S vaccine versus placebo.

The CDR3 is CASVKGPTSEAFF. CDR3 coding DNA: TGTGCCAGCGTAAAAGGACCCACGAGTGAAGCTTTCTTT. The chain links TRBV7-6 to TRBJ1-1, with D hard to call. Germline V gene lookup returns CDR1 SGHVS and CDR2 FNYEAQ. CDR3 length: 13 amino acids. V was trimmed by 8 bases and J by 7 bases, leaving 17 bases between them.